This entry is about one T cell receptor beta chain. The sample comes from a study of blood T cell repertoires in COVID-19. Study in general: Two negative PCRs, clearance, or symptom resolution were required of recovered Cohort 3 donors.

V lost 2 bases to trimming and J lost 7 bases, with 21 bases between them. CDR1 and CDR2 (germline): GTSNPN, SVGIG (reference sequence). The CDR3 has 16 residues. Participant reports of clinical history set cohort assignment. Sequencing used immunoSEQ multiplex PCR; TCRdb keeps in-frame clones, though not all of them. The repertoire includes roughly 340,000 clones, about 89% of them detected once, and around 2% sits in the top ten. This receptor was identified in a man aged 35-49 years in a cohort exposed to, infected with or recovered from COVID-19 (not recorded which). Sequences were obtained from PBMCs or T cells enriched from blood (not recorded which). The chain carries TRBV30 and TRBJ1-5; D might be TRBD1 (6 bases). CDR3 in DNA: TGTGCCTGGAGTCCGGGACACCGAGGATTTTGGCAGCCCCAGCATTTT. Translated, it gives CAWSPGHRGFWQPQHF.